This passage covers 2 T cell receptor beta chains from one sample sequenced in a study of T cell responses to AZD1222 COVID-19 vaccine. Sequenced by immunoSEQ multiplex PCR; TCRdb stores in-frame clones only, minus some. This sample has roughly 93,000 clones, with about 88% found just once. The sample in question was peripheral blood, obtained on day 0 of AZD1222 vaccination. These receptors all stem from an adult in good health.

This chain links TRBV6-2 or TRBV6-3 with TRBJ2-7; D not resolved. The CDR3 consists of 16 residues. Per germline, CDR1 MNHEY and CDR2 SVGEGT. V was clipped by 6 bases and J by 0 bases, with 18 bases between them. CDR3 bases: TGTGCCAGCAGCGCACCCAGAGGCCCTTCCTCCTACGAGCAGTACTTC. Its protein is CASSAPRGPSSYEQYF.

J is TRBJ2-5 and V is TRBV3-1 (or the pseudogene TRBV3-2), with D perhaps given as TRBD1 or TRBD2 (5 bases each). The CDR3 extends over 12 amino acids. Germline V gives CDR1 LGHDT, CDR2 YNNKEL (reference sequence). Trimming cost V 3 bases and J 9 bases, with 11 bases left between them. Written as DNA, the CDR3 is TGTGCCAGCAGCCATGGGGACCGCGCCCAGTACTTC. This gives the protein CASSHGDRAQYF.